This T cell receptor (beta chain) was sequenced during a study of a mutant IDH1 vaccine in newly diagnosed glioma. Study information: Eight vaccine doses were administered to patients at weeks 1, 3, 5, 7, 11, 15, 19 and 23. Before enrollment, the patients had been treated with radiotherapy alone, temozolomide alone, or both together. Most of them had received both.

Regarding this clone: Its antigen is unidentified.

The assay was immunoSEQ multiplex PCR, and TCRdb's table has in-frame clones only and misses some. This sample has some 33,000 clones, with more than 75% found just once. Stated time point: week 23, last vaccination. What each vaccine dose contained was 300 ug of mutant IDH1 20-mer peptide, accompanied by topical imiquimod. The sequence was collected from a man in his forties with glioma. The sample in question was PBMCs, obtained from a glioma patient whose treatment included an IDH1 peptide vaccine.

The CDR3 sequence is CSVTSGGTDTQYF. The DNA of the CDR3 is TGCAGCGTTACGAGCGGGGGCACAGATACGCAGTATTTT. This sequence joins TRBV29-1 and TRBJ2-3, with 7 bases lining up with TRBD2. The V gene end was trimmed by 5 bases and the J gene end by 1 base; junction bases not matched to a gene: 3. Germline loops: CDR1 SQVTM, CDR2 ANQGSEA. CDR3 length: 13 amino acids.